This T cell receptor (beta chain) was captured by sequencing in a study of response to subunit inactivated influenza vaccine. There are 18 residues in the CDR3. With 0 bases clipped from V and 2 bases from J, the junction kept 7 bases outside the gene matches. Germline values: CDR1 MGHRA, CDR2 YSYEKL. TCRdb reprocessed the RT-PCR reads with MiXCR, giving one entry per CDR3 protein. The sample yields under 750,000 distinct CDR3 sequences, about 12% seen once. Findings and limits, study-wide: Each seasonal flu vaccination may recruit only limited new T cells, authors suggested.

As for this clonotype: Its antigen is currently unknown.

The TCR comes from a man aged 45 to 65 who received an inactivated influenza vaccine. The sequencing here drew on PBMCs from blood, taken on the day of vaccination. V is TRBV4-1 and J is TRBJ2-3, with 11 bases that match TRBD1. DNA of the CDR3: TGCGCCAGCAGCCAAGAAGGCCCGGGACAGGGGGTCACAGATACGCAGTATTTT. It translates to CASSQEGPGQGVTDTQYF.